This entry features one T cell receptor (beta chain) sequence. Time point described: pretreatment peripheral blood. Germline CDR1 reads SGHAT; CDR2 reads FQDESV (reference sequence). Trimming stripped 6 bases from V and 1 base from J, with 12 bases between. CDR3 length: 14 amino acids. This table comes from immunoSEQ multiplex PCR, and its TCRdb copy is limited to in-frame clones, with some not included. The table records fewer than 60,000 clones, approximately 79% of them present only once. The record originates from a study of PD-L1 blockade in urothelial cancer. The chain recombines TRBV11-1 with TRBJ1-1; perhaps TRBD1 as D (5 bases). The source material was PBMCs, sampled around atezolizumab (anti-PD-L1) treatment. This sequence was found in a man between 65 and 80 years old with urothelial cancer. CDR3 coding DNA: TGTGCCAGCAGACTTCCCGACAGGAACACTGAAGCTTTCTTT. This translates into CASRLPDRNTEAFF.